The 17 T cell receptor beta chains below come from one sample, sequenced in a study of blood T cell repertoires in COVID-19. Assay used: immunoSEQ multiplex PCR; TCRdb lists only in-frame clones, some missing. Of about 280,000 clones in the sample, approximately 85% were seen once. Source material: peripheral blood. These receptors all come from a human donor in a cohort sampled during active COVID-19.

As DNA, the CDR3 is TGTGCCAGCAGCGCTGGGACAGATTCACCCCTCCACTTT. Translating gives CASSAGTDSPLHF. V and J are TRBV9 and TRBJ1-6; the match to TRBD1 covers 7 bases. V shed 3 bases and J 8 bases; nucleotides not matched to a gene: 2. CDR1 and CDR2 from the germline V gene are SGDLS and YYNGEE. The CDR3 covers 13 residues.

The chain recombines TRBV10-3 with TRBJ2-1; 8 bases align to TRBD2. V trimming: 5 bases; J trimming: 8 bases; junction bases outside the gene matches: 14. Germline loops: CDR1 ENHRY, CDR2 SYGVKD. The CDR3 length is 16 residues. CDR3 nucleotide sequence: TGTGCCATCAGTACACCGGGACTAGGACTCCGTTATGAGCAGTTCTTC. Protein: CAISTPGLGLRYEQFF.

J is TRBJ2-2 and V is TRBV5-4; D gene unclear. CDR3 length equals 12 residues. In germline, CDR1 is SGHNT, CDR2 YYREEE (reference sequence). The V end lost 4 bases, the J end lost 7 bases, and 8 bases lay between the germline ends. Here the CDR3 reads CASSQDSGELFF. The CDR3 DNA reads TGTGCCAGCAGCCAGGATAGCGGGGAGCTGTTTTTT. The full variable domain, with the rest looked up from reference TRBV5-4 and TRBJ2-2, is ETGVTQSPTHLIKTRGQQVTLRCSSQSGHNTVSWYQQALGQGPQFIFQYYREEENGRGNFPPRFSGLQFPNYSSELNVNALELDDSALYLCASSQDSGELFFGEGSRLTVL.

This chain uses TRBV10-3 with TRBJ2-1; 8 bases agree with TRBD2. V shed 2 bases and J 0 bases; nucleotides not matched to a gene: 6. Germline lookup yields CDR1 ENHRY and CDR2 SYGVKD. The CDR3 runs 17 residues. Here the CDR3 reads CAISEHSGDYSYNEQFF. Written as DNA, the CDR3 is TGTGCCATCAGTGAGCATAGCGGGGATTACTCCTACAATGAGCAGTTCTTC.

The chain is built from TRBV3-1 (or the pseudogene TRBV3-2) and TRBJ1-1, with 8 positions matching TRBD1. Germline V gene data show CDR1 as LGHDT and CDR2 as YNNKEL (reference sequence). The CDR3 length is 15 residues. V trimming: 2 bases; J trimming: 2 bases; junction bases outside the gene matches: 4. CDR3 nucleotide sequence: TGTGCCAGCAGCCAAATAGGACAGGGTAACACTGAAGCTTTCTTT. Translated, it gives CASSQIGQGNTEAFF.

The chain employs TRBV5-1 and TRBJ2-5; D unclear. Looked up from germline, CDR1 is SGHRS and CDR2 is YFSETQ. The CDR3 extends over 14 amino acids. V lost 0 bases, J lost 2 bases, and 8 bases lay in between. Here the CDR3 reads CASSLGRIQETQYF. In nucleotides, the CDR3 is TGCGCCAGCAGCTTGGGGAGAATTCAAGAGACCCAGTACTTC.

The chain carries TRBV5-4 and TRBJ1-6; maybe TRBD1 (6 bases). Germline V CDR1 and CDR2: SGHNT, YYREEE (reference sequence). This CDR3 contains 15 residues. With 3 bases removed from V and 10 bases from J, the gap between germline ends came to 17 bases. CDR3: CASSSTGLSGSPLHF. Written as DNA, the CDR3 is TGTGCCAGCAGCTCAACAGGGCTTTCTGGGTCACCCCTCCACTTT.

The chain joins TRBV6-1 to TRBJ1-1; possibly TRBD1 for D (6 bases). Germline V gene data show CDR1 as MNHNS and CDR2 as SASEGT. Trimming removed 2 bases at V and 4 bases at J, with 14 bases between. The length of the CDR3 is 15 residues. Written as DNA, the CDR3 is TGTGCCAGCAGTGAATCAGGGGCCAGGCGCACTGAAGCTTTCTTT. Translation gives CASSESGARRTEAFF.

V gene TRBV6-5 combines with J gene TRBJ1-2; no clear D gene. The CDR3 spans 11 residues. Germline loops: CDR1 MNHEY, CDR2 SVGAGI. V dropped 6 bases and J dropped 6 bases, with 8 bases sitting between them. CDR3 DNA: TGTGCCAGCAGCCTGTCGGATGGCTACACCTTC. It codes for CASSLSDGYTF.

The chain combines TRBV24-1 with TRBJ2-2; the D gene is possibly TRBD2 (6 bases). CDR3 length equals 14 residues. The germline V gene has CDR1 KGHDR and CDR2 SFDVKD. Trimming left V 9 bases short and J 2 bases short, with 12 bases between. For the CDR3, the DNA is TGTGCCACCGGGGGGAAAGGCAACACCGGGGAGCTGTTTTTT. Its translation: CATGGKGNTGELFF.

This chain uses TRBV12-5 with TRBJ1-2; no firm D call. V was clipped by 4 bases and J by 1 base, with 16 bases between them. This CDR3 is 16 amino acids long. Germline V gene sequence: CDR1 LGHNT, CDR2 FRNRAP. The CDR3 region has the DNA TGTGCTAGTGGTTGGCAAGCAGGATCCTATAACTATGGCTACACCTTC. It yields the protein CASGWQAGSYNYGYTF. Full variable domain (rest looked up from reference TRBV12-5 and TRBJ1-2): DARVTQTPRHKVTEMGQEVTMRCQPILGHNTVFWYRQTMMQGLELLAYFRNRAPLDDSGMPKDRFSAEMPDATLATLKIQPSEPRDSAVYFCASGWQAGSYNYGYTFGSGTRLTVV.

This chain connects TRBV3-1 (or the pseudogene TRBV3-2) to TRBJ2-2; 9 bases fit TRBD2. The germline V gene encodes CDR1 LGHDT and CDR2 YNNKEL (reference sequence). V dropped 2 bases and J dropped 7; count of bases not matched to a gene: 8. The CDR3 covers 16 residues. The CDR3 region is CASSQHSGRGGGELFF. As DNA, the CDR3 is TGTGCCAGCAGCCAACATAGCGGGAGAGGGGGCGGGGAGCTGTTTTTT.

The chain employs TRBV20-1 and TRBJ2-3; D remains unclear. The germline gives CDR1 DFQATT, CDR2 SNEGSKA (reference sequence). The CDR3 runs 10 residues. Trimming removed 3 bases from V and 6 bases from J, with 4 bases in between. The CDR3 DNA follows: TGCAGTGCTAGTCGTGATACGCAGTATTTT. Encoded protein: CSASRDTQYF.

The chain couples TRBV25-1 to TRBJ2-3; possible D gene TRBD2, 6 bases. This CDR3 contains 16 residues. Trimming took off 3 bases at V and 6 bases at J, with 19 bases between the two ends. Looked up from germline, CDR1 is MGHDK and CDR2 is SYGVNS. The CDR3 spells CASSDSGWAGRDTQYF. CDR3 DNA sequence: TGTGCCAGCAGTGATAGTGGCTGGGCAGGGAGGGATACGCAGTATTTT.

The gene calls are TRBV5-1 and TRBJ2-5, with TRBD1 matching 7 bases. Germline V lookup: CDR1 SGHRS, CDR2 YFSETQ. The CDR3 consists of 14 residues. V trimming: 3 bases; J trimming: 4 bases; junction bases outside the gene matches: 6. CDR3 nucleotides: TGCGCCAGCAGCTGGAGACAGGGTTTAGAGACCCAGTACTTC. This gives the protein CASSWRQGLETQYF.

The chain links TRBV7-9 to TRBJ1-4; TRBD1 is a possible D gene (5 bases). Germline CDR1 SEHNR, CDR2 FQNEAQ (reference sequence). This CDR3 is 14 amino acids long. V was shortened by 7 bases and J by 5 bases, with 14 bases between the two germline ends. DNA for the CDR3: TGTGCCAGCACCCGGAGGGGAGGGAATGAAAAACTGTTTTTT. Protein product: CASTRRGGNEKLFF.

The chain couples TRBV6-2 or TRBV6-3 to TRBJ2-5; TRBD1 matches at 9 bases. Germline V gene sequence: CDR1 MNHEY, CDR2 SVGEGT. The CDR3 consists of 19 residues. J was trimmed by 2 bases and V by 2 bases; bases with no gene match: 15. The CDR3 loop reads CASSYGTGYHSGSQETQYF. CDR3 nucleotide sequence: TGTGCCAGCAGTTACGGGACAGGGTACCATTCAGGTAGTCAAGAGACCCAGTACTTC.